The TCR beta chain described here comes from a study of T cell responses to AZD1222 COVID-19 vaccine. Whole-study findings and limits: Seropositive AZD1222 recipients at baseline numbered only five or six. Regions 160-218 and 743-854 held dominance among vaccine-associated CD4 TCRs, which spanned spike. An increase in Spike-specific TCR breadth and depth was observed after two AZD1222 doses. Unmutated variant regions are reportedly the target of nearly half of TCRs that are spike-specific.

The germline CDR1 and CDR2 sequences are MNHEY and SMNVEV (reference sequence). Deletions cut 5 bases from V and 0 bases from J, with 11 bases between. The CDR3 is 16 residues long. With regard to this clone: Its antigen is not known.

Sequencing was performed with immunoSEQ multiplex PCR; in TCRdb, only in-frame clones are kept and a portion is missing. The sample records around 120,000 clones, approximately 85% being singletons. The chain uses TRBV27 and TRBJ2-6, with D uncertain. The input for sequencing was peripheral blood, taken on day 0 of AZD1222 vaccination. The source of this sequence is an adult in good health. The CDR3 spells CASSLPNYSGANVLTF. CDR3 DNA: TGTGCCAGCAGTCTCCCAAACTACTCTGGGGCCAACGTCCTGACTTTC.